This T cell receptor beta chain was observed in a study of blood T cell repertoires in COVID-19. Study overall: The United States, Italy and Spain supplied acute and convalescent COVID-19 samples. T cells, B-cell-depleted T cells, or PBMCs provided the cDNA or gDNA that served as material.

The CDR3 runs 14 residues. Germline V gene data show CDR1 as LNHDA and CDR2 as SQIVND (reference sequence). Trimming at V came to 7 bases and at J to 4 bases, leaving 7 bases not matched to a gene. In the study's own analysis: Amplification of reference gene primers was used by the study to estimate nucleated cell counts. Only in-frame clones appear in the TCRdb table, and some are missing; sequencing was by immunoSEQ multiplex PCR. V, J and clone size reflect that table, while D and trimming were determined from the DNA. The top ten hold roughly 7.9% of the sample, which has about 250,000 clones, 81% seen once.

Sequenced material: peripheral blood. The rearrangement joins TRBV19 to TRBJ1-2, with 9 bases lining up with TRBD1. The clonotype comes from a woman aged 80 or older with acute or convalescent COVID-19. CDR3 nucleotide sequence: TGTGCCAGTACCCCCGGGACAGGGCTCTATGGCTACACCTTC. It yields the protein CASTPGTGLYGYTF.